This TCR beta chain was sequenced in a study of CD8 T cells in ankylosing spondylitis. Germline V lookup: CDR1 SGHRS, CDR2 YFSETQ. With 5 bases clipped from V and 4 bases from J, the junction kept 8 bases outside the gene matches. This CDR3 is built from 16 residues. TCRdb reanalysed the 5' RACE reads using MiXCR and keeps one entry per CDR3 protein. The sample has some 200,000 distinct CDR3 sequences, 9.5% to 15% seen once. General study findings and limits: Peripheral blood samples showed relatively rare disease-linked clones, and these clones were CD8+. Among TCR beta sequences, a motif of eight highly homologous variants appeared characteristic of ankylosing spondylitis blood. Researchers reportedly found disease-linked clones significantly enriched in matched ankylosing spondylitis synovial fluid.

There are many counts of this clonotype. Its cognate antigen is unknown. Sequenced input: blood, either unsorted or a sorted T cell fraction (not recorded which). The chain combines TRBV5-1 with TRBJ2-2, with 10 bases lining up with TRBD2. The TCR comes from a male donor with ankylosing spondylitis or in good health (not recorded which). The CDR3 region is CASRRPGTSATGELFF. CDR3 bases: TGCGCCAGCAGGCGGCCCGGGACTAGCGCCACCGGGGAGCTGTTTTTT. Variable domain in full (rest from reference TRBV5-1 and TRBJ2-2): KAGVTQTPRYLIKTRGQQVTLSCSPISGHRSVSWYQQTPGQGLQFLFEYFSETQRNKGNFPGRFSGRQFSNSRSEMNVSTLELGDSALYLCASRRPGTSATGELFFGEGSRLTVL.